Presented here are 26 T cell receptor beta chains from one specimen sequenced in a study of blood T cells in healthy people across ages. Then a second PCR, running roughly 7 to 11 cycles, was carried out with a sample-barcoded 5' primer and a J-beta primer mix. Using its own MiXCR run on the 5' RACE reads, TCRdb lists one record per CDR3 protein. The data hold about 670,000 distinct CDR3 sequences, with around 52% observed a single time. Sample: blood. These receptors were obtained from a woman older than 75 in good health.

The chain links TRBV28 to TRBJ2-3; TRBD1 agrees at 9 bases. Germline loops: CDR1 MDHEN, CDR2 SYDVKM. The junction had 10 bases not matched to a gene; V was cut back by 5 bases and J by 7 bases. The CDR3 is 15 residues long. CDR3 residues: CASSPRGQGPNTQYF. The CDR3 nucleotides read TGTGCCAGCAGTCCAAGGGGACAGGGTCCGAATACGCAGTATTTT.

This sequence joins TRBV10-3 and TRBJ1-2; TRBD1 aligns across 7 bases. The V gene end was trimmed by 6 bases and the J gene end by 1 base; junction bases not matched to a gene: 2. CDR1 is ENHRY and CDR2 is SYGVKD in the germline V gene. The CDR3 sequence is 13 residues long. The CDR3 loop reads CAIRGTDNYGYTF. The CDR3 bases are TGTGCCATCAGGGGGACAGATAACTATGGCTACACCTTC.

This clonotype was recorded at least ten times. J is TRBJ2-7 and V is TRBV25-1; 7 bases are shared with TRBD2. CDR3 length: 15 amino acids. V dropped 4 bases and J dropped 3; count of bases not matched to a gene: 9. Per the germline V gene, CDR1 is MGHDK and CDR2 is SYGVNS. The CDR3 bases are TGTGCCAGCAGTGCTGGTGGGAGGGCCGTCTACGAGCAGTACTTC. This encodes CASSAGGRAVYEQYF.

The chain combines TRBV20-1 with TRBJ1-4; unclear D gene. CDR1 is DFQATT and CDR2 is SNEGSKA in the germline V gene (reference sequence). V was trimmed by 6 bases and J by 8 bases, leaving 13 bases between them. The CDR3 is made up of 12 amino acids. CDR3 amino acids: CSAKSSAEKLFF. CDR3 nucleotides: TGCAGTGCCAAAAGTTCGGCGGAAAAACTGTTTTTT.

The chain has TRBV11-1 and TRBJ2-2; D possibly corresponds to TRBD1 (6 bases). The CDR3 is made up of 15 amino acids. V was clipped by 5 bases and J by 7 bases, with 17 bases between them. Germline V gene lookup returns CDR1 SGHAT and CDR2 FQDESV (reference sequence). The CDR3 protein is CASSTGQGTHGELFF. In DNA form, the CDR3 reads TGTGCCAGCAGCACGGGTCAGGGGACACACGGGGAGCTGTTTTTT.

This clonotype appeared many times. The chain employs TRBV28 and TRBJ2-7, with a possible D match to TRBD2 (5 bases). Germline CDR1 and CDR2: MDHEN and SYDVKM. The V gene lost 8 bases and the J gene lost 3 bases, with 14 bases spanning the gap. This CDR3 is built from 13 residues. CDR3 bases: TGTGCCAGCCAACTGTTAGCGAACTACGAGCAGTACTTC. Residues: CASQLLANYEQYF.

The chain recombines TRBV5-1 with TRBJ1-2; 8 bases agree with TRBD1. The trim removed 4 bases at V and 6 bases at J, leaving 11 bases unmatched. The CDR3 extends over 15 amino acids. Germline V gene data show CDR1 as SGHRS and CDR2 as YFSETQ. This CDR3 reads CASSPTPGQEDGYTF. The CDR3 nucleotides read TGCGCCAGCAGCCCCACCCCGGGACAGGAGGATGGCTACACCTTC.

In this sample, this clonotype turned up once. This could be a read error, since a much larger clone is one nucleotide away. This rearrangement joins TRBV20-1 to TRBJ2-4, with D possibly TRBD1 on 6 matching bases. CDR1 and CDR2 from the germline V gene are DFQATT and SNEGSKA (reference sequence). The V end was cut by 5 bases, the J end by 15 bases, with 17 bases between. The CDR3 length is 11 residues. The CDR3 protein is CSARTDQRWYF. CDR3 nucleotides: TGCAGTGCTCGGACAGACCAAAGGTGGTACTTC.

With regard to this clonotype: A read error may explain this, as a much larger clone is one base away. This chain connects TRBV29-1 to TRBJ2-5; 7 bases agree with TRBD2. The CDR3 extends over 12 amino acids. The V and J ends lost 6 bases and 5 bases, in that order; junction bases with no gene match: 6. Germline-derived CDR1 and CDR2 are SQVTM and ANQGSEA. CDR3: CSVGGLGETQYF. The CDR3 nucleotides are TGCAGCGTGGGGGGGTTGGGGGAGACCCAGTACTTC.

The chain is built from TRBV6-6 and TRBJ1-4; 9 bases line up with TRBD1. The CDR3 length is 16 residues. The V and J ends lost 6 bases and 6 bases, in that order; junction bases with no gene match: 11. The V gene's germline CDR1 is MNHNY and CDR2 SVGAGI (reference sequence). In DNA, the CDR3 is TGTGCCAGCAGACCGCCACCACAGGGGGCGGATGAAAAACTGTTTTTT. This translates into CASRPPPQGADEKLFF.

The rearrangement uses TRBV28 and TRBJ2-5, with D hard to call. This CDR3 is built from 17 residues. CDR1 and CDR2 from the germline V gene are MDHEN and SYDVKM. Trimming pared 1 base from V and 5 bases from J, leaving 20 bases between. CDR3 protein: CASSLFLERPLWETQYF. CDR3 bases: TGTGCCAGCAGTTTATTCCTAGAAAGGCCCCTATGGGAGACCCAGTACTTC.

This clonotype has more than one count but fewer than ten. V is TRBV20-1 and J is TRBJ2-7; 9 bases agree with TRBD2. The trim removed 1 base at V and 5 bases at J, leaving 9 bases unmatched. CDR1 and CDR2 from the germline V gene are DFQATT and SNEGSKA (reference sequence). The CDR3 covers 15 residues. The CDR3 DNA follows: TGCAGTGCTAGAGTGAACCCCGGGACTAGCAACGAGCAGTACTTC. This gives the protein CSARVNPGTSNEQYF.

This clonotype has a handful of counts. This sequence joins TRBV5-1 and TRBJ1-1; D gene unclear. Germline CDR1 is SGHRS and CDR2 is YFSETQ. V lost 4 bases to trimming and J lost 4 bases, with 17 bases between them. CDR3 size: 15 residues. Written as DNA, the CDR3 is TGCGCCAGCAGCACACCGACGGCCATGAGCACTGAAGCTTTCTTT. Its protein is CASSTPTAMSTEAFF.

This clonotype was observed a few times. The rearrangement joins TRBV12-3 or TRBV12-4 to TRBJ2-4; 11 bases map to TRBD1. The tail of the sequence fits TRBJ2-7 better, so the J call may be wrong. The CDR3 spans 18 residues. The CDR3 nucleotides are TGTGCCAGCAGTTTACTCGTTTCCGGGACAGGGGGTCGGTACGAGCAGTACTTC. Residues: CASSLLVSGTGGRYEQYF.

This chain links TRBV29-1 with TRBJ2-1, with D possibly being TRBD1 (5 bases). The germline gives CDR1 SQVTM, CDR2 ANQGSEA. Trimming removed 6 bases at V and 0 bases at J, with 9 bases between. CDR3 length: 13 amino acids. CDR3 coding DNA: TGCAGCGTGTGGGGCTACTCCTACAATGAGCAGTTCTTC. It specifies CSVWGYSYNEQFF.

This clonotype was observed many times. The rearrangement uses TRBV10-3 and TRBJ2-1; 14 nucleotides line up with TRBD2. V shed 8 bases and J 6 bases; nucleotides not matched to a gene: 6. Germline loops: CDR1 ENHRY, CDR2 SYGVKD. The CDR3 is 15 amino acids. CDR3 bases: TGTGCCATCCAAAGACTAGCGGGGGGGTTCAATGAGCAGTTCTTC. This sequence encodes CAIQRLAGGFNEQFF.

This clonotype was seen at least ten times. The rearrangement joins TRBV7-9 to TRBJ1-2; D not resolved. Germline V CDR1 and CDR2: SEHNR, FQNEAQ (reference sequence). The V end lost 1 base, the J end lost 4 bases, and 7 bases lay between the germline ends. This CDR3 has 13 amino acids. The CDR3 DNA is TGTGCCAGCAGCTTAGGGCCGAGCTATGGCTACACCTTC. Its protein is CASSLGPSYGYTF.

In this sample, this clonotype turned up a few times. This sequence joins TRBV28 and TRBJ1-1; D remains unclear. V was shortened by 8 bases and J by 4 bases, with 20 bases between the two germline ends. The CDR3 loop spans 15 amino acids. Germline V gene sequence: CDR1 MDHEN, CDR2 SYDVKM. The CDR3: CASLPRRPWGTEAFF. CDR3 in DNA: TGTGCCAGCCTTCCTCGGCGTCCTTGGGGCACTGAAGCTTTCTTT.

The rearrangement joins TRBV7-2 to TRBJ2-7; weak D call: TRBD2 (7 bases). The CDR3 sequence is 15 residues long. Germline CDR1 reads SGHTA; CDR2 reads FQGNSA. Trimming left V 5 bases short and J 4 bases short, with 18 bases between. The CDR3 nucleotides are TGTGCCAGCAGCGGGGGGGCGGGAGTAAGGTACGAGCAGTACTTC. Protein sequence: CASSGGAGVRYEQYF.

This clonotype was observed a handful of times. V and J are TRBV28 and TRBJ1-5; 7 bases agree with TRBD1. Germline-derived CDR1 and CDR2 are MDHEN and SYDVKM. The CDR3 length is 14 residues. J lost 5 bases, V lost 5 bases, and 6 bases had no gene match. CDR3 sequence (DNA): TGTGCCAGCAGTCCGGGACAGCGATATCAGCCCCAGCATTTT. This translates into CASSPGQRYQPQHF.

This clonotype was observed a handful of times. This chain links TRBV12-5 with TRBJ2-1; 14 bases are a match to TRBD2. This CDR3 comprises 16 residues. Germline-derived CDR1 and CDR2 are LGHNT and FRNRAP. V gave up 4 bases and J gave up 8 bases; unmatched junction bases: 7. The CDR3 here is CASGSGTSGGVDEQFF. As DNA, the CDR3 is TGTGCTAGTGGTTCTGGGACTAGCGGGGGAGTTGATGAGCAGTTCTTC.

The chain couples TRBV15 to TRBJ2-7, with D possibly being TRBD2 (5 bases). The DNA end is a closer match to TRBJ2-5, so the J assignment may be wrong. This CDR3 is 14 amino acids long. Germline loops: CDR1 LNHNV, CDR2 YYDKDF (reference sequence). CDR3 sequence reads: CATSRDGGSETQYF. The CDR3 DNA sequence: TGTGCCACCAGCAGAGATGGAGGCTCCGAGACCCAGTACTTC.

This clonotype was observed at least ten times. This sequence joins TRBV25-1 and TRBJ2-7; D not certain. Trimming pared 0 bases from V and 8 bases from J, leaving 8 bases between. This CDR3 is 12 amino acids long. CDR1 MGHDK and CDR2 SYGVNS come from the germline V gene. The DNA of the CDR3 is TGTGCCAGCAGTGAATATAGCTGGAAGCAGTACTTC. This encodes CASSEYSWKQYF.

The gene calls are TRBV20-1 and TRBJ2-1; 7 bases are a match to TRBD2. The CDR3 runs 14 residues. Per the germline V gene, CDR1 is DFQATT and CDR2 is SNEGSKA (reference sequence). V shed 6 bases and J 4 bases; nucleotides not matched to a gene: 9. In DNA form, the CDR3 reads TGCAGTGCCACGTCGAGCGGGGATTACAATGAGCAGTTCTTC. Its protein is CSATSSGDYNEQFF.

This sequence joins TRBV27 and TRBJ2-7; 11 positions agree with TRBD2. The CDR3 totals 16 residues. Unmatched junction bases numbered 11, after V lost 6 bases and J lost 4 bases. Per germline, CDR1 MNHEY and CDR2 SMNVEV (reference sequence). The CDR3: CASRLNPLAGAYEQYF. As DNA, the CDR3 is TGTGCCAGCAGGCTAAATCCACTAGCGGGAGCTTACGAGCAGTACTTC.

The chain uses TRBV24-1 and TRBJ2-3; weak D call: TRBD1 (5 bases). Germline V gene sequence: CDR1 KGHDR, CDR2 SFDVKD. Trimming took off 10 bases at V and 1 base at J, with 11 bases between the two ends. The CDR3 is 13 residues long. The CDR3: CATPGAGTDTQYF. The CDR3 DNA is TGTGCCACGCCTGGGGCCGGCACAGATACGCAGTATTTT.